The T cell receptor (beta chain) under discussion was sequenced for a study of blood T cell repertoires in COVID-19. In the study overall: The cDNA or gDNA used as material had been derived from T cells, B-cell-depleted T cells, or PBMCs.

The CDR3 has 15 residues. Germline CDR1 LGHDT, CDR2 YNNKEL (reference sequence). V lost 2 bases to trimming and J lost 7 bases, with 15 bases between them. Seattle-derived patients entered the study during active infection and were followed longitudinally. Per the original data handling: Estimated nucleated cell counts came from reference gene primer amplification. This table comes from immunoSEQ multiplex PCR, and its TCRdb copy is limited to in-frame clones, with some not included. Clone size and the V and J calls come from that table; the DNA yielded D and trimming. Among 300,000 to 350,000 clones listed, about nine tenths were seen once.

This receptor was identified in a man aged 25 to 40 with COVID-19, enrolled during active disease. The rearrangement uses TRBV3-1 (or the pseudogene TRBV3-2) and TRBJ2-1, with TRBD2 as a possible D gene (6 bases). The sequencing sample was made of peripheral blood. CDR3 region: CASSQFAGTGNEQFF. CDR3 nucleotide sequence: TGTGCCAGCAGCCAATTCGCGGGAACGGGGAATGAGCAGTTCTTC.